Listed below are T cell receptor beta chains from one sample, sequenced in a study of blood T cell repertoires in COVID-19. The repertoire was sequenced with immunoSEQ multiplex PCR; TCRdb's copy has only in-frame clones and lacks some. The sample shows over 85,000 clones, more than 75% of them seen only once. The sequenced sample was peripheral blood. The receptor source for this set is an elderly woman with acute or convalescent COVID-19. The CDR3 runs from the conserved cysteine through the conserved F or W. D genes are given only for firm matches. Where a row states a size, it is once, few, many or the class of an expanded clone; other rows omit it.

NA	TRBV2	NA	13	TRBJ2-2	CASTGQNTGELFF	TGTGCCAGCACAGGACAGAACACCGGGGAGCTGTTTTTT
NA	TRBV6-5	NA	16	TRBJ1-4	CASSYSIPGTNEKLFF	TGTGCCAGCAGTTACTCGATTCCCGGAACTAATGAAAAACTGTTTTTT
TRBD2	TRBV4-1	NA	16	TRBJ2-1	CASSQDGTSQNREQFF	TGCGCCAGCAGCCAAGATGGGACTAGTCAAAATCGTGAGCAGTTCTTC
NA	TRBV9	NA	16	TRBJ2-1	CASSVAGVVSYNEQFF	TGTGCCAGCAGCGTAGCAGGGGTGGTCTCCTACAATGAGCAGTTCTTC
NA	TRBV19	NA	14	TRBJ2-1	CASNPRGPKQGQFF	TGTGCCAGTAACCCCAGGGGCCCAAAACAAGGGCAGTTCTTC
NA	TRBV19	NA	14	TRBJ1-1	CASKPRERNTEAFF	TGTGCCAGTAAACCCAGGGAAAGGAACACTGAAGCTTTCTTT
TRBD1	TRBV5-1	NA	16	TRBJ1-4	CASSLDTTGVGEKLFF	TGCGCCAGCAGCTTGGATACAACAGGGGTGGGGGAAAAACTGTTTTTT
TRBD2	TRBV5-6	few	15	TRBJ2-7	CASSFLGGSVYEQYF	TGTGCCAGCAGCTTCCTGGGCGGGAGTGTATACGAGCAGTACTTC
TRBD2	TRBV7-8	NA	17	TRBJ2-1	CASSLVRLAGFYNEQFF	TGTGCCAGCAGCTTAGTTAGACTAGCGGGATTCTACAATGAGCAGTTCTTC
TRBD1	TRBV6-5	NA	15	TRBJ2-2	CASRHRDRVSGELFF	TGTGCCAGCAGACACCGGGACAGGGTTTCCGGGGAGCTGTTTTTT
TRBD2	TRBV11-3	NA	17	TRBJ2-1	CASSQRLGLAGLNEQFF	TGTGCCAGCAGCCAACGGTTGGGACTAGCGGGCCTCAATGAGCAGTTCTTC
TRBD1	TRBV3-1/TRBV3-2	NA	12	TRBJ2-2	CASSRTRDRLFF	TGTGCCAGCAGCCGAACCCGGGACAGGCTGTTTTTT
NA	TRBV3-1/TRBV3-2	NA	16	TRBJ1-2	CASSPWSMVANYGYTF	TGTGCCAGCAGCCCCTGGTCAATGGTAGCTAACTATGGCTACACCTTC
NA	TRBV7-9	once	17	TRBJ2-4	CASSSPHRDPFQNIQYF	TGTGCCAGCAGCTCACCCCACAGGGACCCTTTCCAAAACATTCAGTACTTC
TRBD1	TRBV30	once	13	TRBJ1-1	CAWRKDRGTEAFF	TGTGCCTGGAGAAAAGACAGGGGAACTGAAGCTTTCTTT
NA	TRBV5-8	NA	15	TRBJ2-5	CASSRGSGPVETQYF	TGTGCCAGCAGCCGTGGCTCAGGTCCCGTGGAGACCCAGTACTTC
NA	TRBV20-1	once	18	TRBJ2-6	CSASVNGQWGTPANVLTF	TGCAGTGCTAGTGTCAACGGGCAGTGGGGGACTCCGGCCAACGTCCTGACTTTC
NA	TRBV2	NA	14	TRBJ1-1	CASNSPGGTTEAFF	TGTGCCAGCAATTCACCGGGGGGCACCACTGAAGCTTTCTTT
NA	TRBV21-1	NA	15	TRBJ2-7	CASSTYRGTNYEQYF	TGTGCCAGCAGCACTTACAGGGGGACGAACTACGAGCAGTACTTC
TRBD1	TRBV11-2	NA	16	TRBJ1-1	CASSLGTGRVGAEAFF	TGTGCCAGCAGCTTAGGGACAGGGAGGGTTGGGGCTGAAGCTTTCTTT
TRBD1	TRBV7-3	NA	13	TRBJ1-2	CASSHGQGGGYTF	TGTGCCAGCAGCCACGGACAGGGCGGTGGCTACACCTTC
TRBD1	TRBV6-5	NA	16	TRBJ1-1	CASSYSIRTGVLKAFF	TGTGCCAGCAGTTACTCGATTCGGACAGGTGTATTGAAAGCTTTCTTT
TRBD1	TRBV7-9	NA	16	TRBJ1-2	CASSFPGTGDLNGYTF	TGTGCCAGCAGCTTCCCCGGGACAGGGGATTTAAATGGCTACACCTTC
TRBD1	TRBV19	NA	14	TRBJ1-2	CASSEYRGDYGYTF	TGTGCCAGTAGCGAATACAGGGGCGACTATGGCTACACCTTC
NA	TRBV11-2	NA	14	TRBJ2-1	CASSPRRVNNEQFF	TGTGCCAGCAGCCCCCGAAGAGTGAACAATGAGCAGTTCTTC
NA	TRBV7-9	NA	12	TRBJ1-2	CASSFSDYGYTF	TGTGCCAGCAGCTTCTCCGACTATGGCTACACCTTC
NA	TRBV5-6	NA	17	TRBJ1-6	CASSLEEASSYNSPLHF	TGTGCCAGCAGCTTGGAAGAGGCAAGCTCCTATAATTCACCCCTCCACTTT
NA	TRBV6-6	NA	12	TRBJ1-1	CASSRGWTEAFF	TGTGCCAGCAGCAGGGGCTGGACTGAAGCTTTCTTT
NA	TRBV29-1	NA	11	TRBJ2-1	CSVMRRDEQFF	TGCAGCGTGATGAGGCGCGATGAGCAGTTCTTC
TRBD1	TRBV7-3	few	16	TRBJ1-2	CASSTGTGGVNYGYTF	TGTGCCAGCAGCACCGGGACAGGGGGCGTTAACTATGGCTACACCTTC
TRBD2	TRBV27	NA	16	TRBJ2-1	CASSLSKSGRSHEQFF	TGTGCCAGCAGTTTATCTAAAAGCGGGAGAAGCCATGAGCAGTTCTTC
TRBD2	TRBV9	NA	15	TRBJ2-3	CASSVGGGNTDTQYF	TGTGCCAGCAGCGTAGGCGGGGGGAATACAGATACGCAGTATTTT
NA	TRBV30	NA	11	TRBJ2-3	CAWRGPRTQYF	TGTGCCTGGAGGGGGCCGAGGACGCAGTATTTT
TRBD2	TRBV6-4	NA	16	TRBJ2-1	CASSPVGLAGASEQFF	TGTGCCAGCAGTCCTGTAGGACTAGCGGGGGCCTCTGAGCAGTTCTTC
TRBD2	TRBV2	NA	19	TRBJ2-3	CASRGWTSGRARGTDTQYF	TGTGCCAGCAGGGGATGGACTAGCGGGAGGGCCAGAGGCACAGATACGCAGTATTTT
NA	TRBV4-1	NA	19	TRBJ2-1	CASSQDNGQTFSSYNEQFF	TGCGCCAGCAGCCAAGATAATGGCCAGACTTTTAGCTCCTACAATGAGCAGTTCTTC
NA	TRBV12-3/TRBV12-4	NA	13	TRBJ1-1	CASSPPGNTEAFF	TGTGCCAGCAGCCCTCCGGGGAACACTGAAGCTTTCTTT
NA	TRBV7-2	NA	15	TRBJ2-7	CASTPTWGPPYEQYF	TGTGCCAGCACCCCCACCTGGGGGCCGCCCTACGAGCAGTACTTC
TRBD1	TRBV5-1	once	18	TRBJ1-3	CASSLAWGQGTPGNTIYF	TGCGCCAGCAGCTTGGCCTGGGGACAGGGGACCCCTGGAAACACCATATATTTT
TRBD2	TRBV5-1	NA	16	TRBJ2-3	CASSLGVSGRTDTQYF	TGCGCCAGCAGCTTGGGGGTTAGCGGGAGAACAGATACGCAGTATTTT
TRBD2	TRBV18	NA	17	TRBJ2-1	CASSPRVERETYNEQFF	TGTGCCAGCTCACCACGGGTGGAGCGGGAGACCTACAATGAGCAGTTCTTC
NA	TRBV18	NA	16	TRBJ2-2	CASSPRTGQNTGELFF	TGTGCCAGCTCACCACGAACAGGGCAGAACACCGGGGAGCTGTTTTTT
NA	TRBV4-2	NA	16	TRBJ1-6	CASSQEDPGGNSPLHF	TGTGCCAGCAGCCAAGAAGACCCTGGGGGCAATTCACCCCTCCACTTT
TRBD2	TRBV4-2	NA	17	TRBJ2-4	CASSQVGTSGPKNIQYF	TGTGCCAGCAGCCAAGTCGGTACTAGCGGCCCCAAAAACATTCAGTACTTC
NA	TRBV11-3	NA	14	TRBJ2-7	CASSVAPGPYEQYF	TGTGCCAGCAGCGTTGCCCCGGGTCCCTACGAGCAGTACTTC
NA	TRBV12-3/TRBV12-4	NA	13	TRBJ2-2	CASSPQNTGELFF	TGTGCCAGCAGCCCCCAGAACACCGGGGAGCTGTTTTTT
TRBD2	TRBV19	NA	14	TRBJ2-3	CASGGGVYTDTQYF	TGTGCCAGTGGGGGGGGAGTCTACACAGATACGCAGTATTTT
NA	TRBV5-6	NA	17	TRBJ2-4	CASSLNVRGSAKNIQYF	TGTGCCAGCAGCCTCAATGTCCGGGGTTCGGCCAAAAACATTCAGTACTTC
TRBD2	TRBV10-3	NA	16	TRBJ2-7	CAISEGLAGPPYEQYF	TGTGCCATCAGTGAGGGACTAGCGGGCCCCCCCTACGAGCAGTACTTC
NA	TRBV3-1/TRBV3-2	NA	13	TRBJ2-2	CASTSSGAGELFF	TGTGCCAGCACCTCCTCGGGGGCCGGGGAGCTGTTTTTT
TRBD1	TRBV5-6	NA	15	TRBJ1-4	CASSLVDRNNEKLFF	TGTGCCAGCAGCTTGGTGGACAGGAATAATGAAAAACTGTTTTTT
TRBD1	TRBV7-2	NA	15	TRBJ2-3	CASSSLDRDADTQYF	TGTGCCAGCAGCTCCCTGGACAGGGATGCAGATACGCAGTATTTT
TRBD2	TRBV3-1/TRBV3-2	NA	17	TRBJ2-1	CASSQVTAGAPYNEQFF	TGTGCCAGCAGCCAAGTCACAGCGGGAGCGCCCTACAATGAGCAGTTCTTC
NA	TRBV11-2	NA	17	TRBJ2-6	CASSFGLRDSGANVLTF	TGTGCCAGCAGCTTTGGGTTACGGGACTCTGGGGCCAACGTCCTGACTTTC
TRBD2	TRBV18	NA	17	TRBJ2-5	CASSPSLGLADQETQYF	TGTGCCAGCTCACCCTCTTTGGGACTAGCGGATCAAGAGACCCAGTACTTC